A single sample is the source of the 22 T cell receptor beta chains below, sequenced in a study of T cells in Graves' hyperthyroidism and ophthalmopathy. The CDR3 regions of TCR beta were amplified from RNA transcripts. The primer set for the first-round RT-PCR of the TCR CDR3 was HTBI. One entry per CDR3 protein, called by TCRdb with MiXCR from the multiplex PCR reads. This sample has around 300,000 distinct CDR3 sequences, with 13% found just once. The specimen sequenced was blood. These receptors all come from a woman younger than 45 with Graves' hyperthyroidism that later progressed to Graves' ophthalmopathy.

The chain is built from TRBV19 and TRBJ1-5; a weak D match, TRBD1 (5 bases). Trimming stripped 4 bases from V and 1 base from J, with 11 bases between. The CDR3 sequence is 15 residues long. The V gene's germline CDR1 is LNHDA and CDR2 SQIVND (reference sequence). The CDR3 DNA reads as TGTGCCAGTAGTAAGGTTAGGGGAAGCAATCAGCCCCAGCATTTT. It is translated as CASSKVRGSNQPQHF. The full variable domain, rest sourced from reference TRBV19 and TRBJ1-5, is DGGITQSPKYLFRKEGQNVTLSCEQNLNHDAMYWYRQDPGQGLRLIYYSQIVNDFQKGDIAEGYSVSREKKESFPLTVTSAQKNPTAFYLCASSKVRGSNQPQHFGDGTRLSIL.

This clonotype was counted many times. V and J are TRBV12-3 or TRBV12-4 and TRBJ2-1; TRBD2 matches 10 bases. Trimming took 6 bases from V and 9 from J; bases not matched to a gene: 5. This CDR3 has 13 residues. In DNA, the CDR3 is TGTGCCAGCAGGACGACTAGCGGGCGTGAGCAGTTCTTC. It translates to CASRTTSGREQFF.

This chain connects TRBV14 to TRBJ2-7; 8 bases line up with TRBD1. In germline, CDR1 is SGHDN, CDR2 FVKESK. The V gene end was trimmed by 5 bases and the J gene end by 3 bases; junction bases not matched to a gene: 9. The length of the CDR3 is 15 residues. CDR3 nucleotide sequence: TGTGCCAGCAGCTTAGACAGGGGCCCACGCTACGAGCAGTACTTC. The encoded protein is CASSLDRGPRYEQYF.

This clonotype was recorded at least ten times. The V and J genes are TRBV7-8 and TRBJ2-7, with TRBD2 matching 7 bases. Germline CDR1 reads SGHVS; CDR2 reads FQNEAQ. Trimming took 1 base from V and 2 from J; bases not matched to a gene: 11. CDR3 length equals 17 residues. CDR3 loop: CASSLEGAGTGTYEQYF. CDR3 bases: TGTGCCAGCAGCTTAGAGGGAGCGGGGACTGGAACCTACGAGCAGTACTTC.

This clonotype was counted a few times. The V gene is TRBV27, the J gene TRBJ2-3, with TRBD2 identical over 8 bases. In germline, CDR1 is MNHEY, CDR2 SMNVEV (reference sequence). The CDR3 runs to 16 residues. V was pared by 3 bases and J by 4 bases, with 9 bases of the junction left unmatched. The CDR3 spells CASSFGSGGPSDTQYF. In DNA form, the CDR3 reads TGTGCCAGCAGTTTTGGGTCGGGAGGGCCTTCAGATACGCAGTATTTT.

The table lists this clonotype with many counts. The chain recombines TRBV11-2 with TRBJ2-1, with D perhaps TRBD2 (6 bases). Deletions cut 4 bases from V and 9 bases from J, with 22 bases between. The CDR3 contains 16 residues. Germline V lookup: CDR1 SGHAT, CDR2 FQNNGV. The CDR3 sequence is CASSSPSGPSSGEQFF. CDR3 bases: TGTGCCAGCAGCTCGCCATCCGGTCCGAGTAGCGGTGAGCAGTTCTTC.

The J gene is TRBJ2-1, the V gene TRBV19, with TRBD1 as a possible D gene (5 bases). This CDR3 is 15 amino acids long. Trimming pared 1 base from V and 2 bases from J, leaving 9 bases between. Per germline, CDR1 LNHDA and CDR2 SQIVND (reference sequence). The CDR3 coding sequence is TGTGCCAGTAGTATAGGTAGACAGACCTACAATGAGCAGTTCTTC. This encodes CASSIGRQTYNEQFF.

In its sample, this clonotype was seen many times. The genes are TRBV11-1 and TRBJ1-1; D is unclear. CDR3 length: 13 residues. Germline assignment: CDR1 SGHAT and CDR2 FQDESV (reference sequence). V lost 4 bases to trimming and J lost 8 bases, with 14 bases between them. The CDR3 DNA reads as TGTGCCAGCAGCTCCGTAGGGTACAGCGAAGCTTTCTTT. Amino acids: CASSSVGYSEAFF.

This clonotype has a count of ten or more. The chain is built from TRBV7-3 and TRBJ2-7; no definite D call. Germline CDR1 is SGHTA and CDR2 is FQGTGA. This CDR3 has 13 residues. Trimming removed 2 bases from V and 4 bases from J, with 9 bases in between. CDR3 DNA sequence: TGTGCCAGCAGCTTATTCATCGTATACGAGCAGTACTTC. As protein: CASSLFIVYEQYF.

This sequence joins TRBV13 and TRBJ1-2; D remains ambiguous. Germline CDR1 PRHDT, CDR2 FYEKMQ (reference sequence). Between the trimmed V and J ends, which lost 7 bases and 3 bases, there was a span of 6 bases. This CDR3 spans 11 amino acids. The CDR3 coding sequence is TGTGCCAGCAACCGCGACTATGGCTACACCTTC. Residues: CASNRDYGYTF.

This clonotype has a count of ten or more. The V and J genes are TRBV20-1 and TRBJ2-1; 14 bases are a match to TRBD2. J gave up 10 bases and V 7 bases, and 3 bases lay outside the gene matches. The CDR3 covers 12 residues. The germline V gene has CDR1 DFQATT and CDR2 SNEGSKA (reference sequence). CDR3 region: CSGLAGGGEQFF. CDR3 coding DNA: TGCAGTGGACTAGCGGGAGGGGGGGAGCAGTTCTTC.

This clonotype was detected many times. The chain couples TRBV24-1 to TRBJ2-3, with 8 bases aligning to TRBD2. From germline, CDR1 is KGHDR and CDR2 SFDVKD. CDR3 length: 18 residues. With 3 bases clipped from V and 0 bases from J, the junction kept 10 bases outside the gene matches. The CDR3 here is CATSDEREIDFSTDTQYF. In DNA form, the CDR3 reads TGTGCCACCAGTGATGAGCGGGAGATTGACTTTAGCACAGATACGCAGTATTTT.

CDR3 sequence reads: CAISGLGPGTGDSQDNEQFF. For the CDR3, the DNA is TGTGCCATCAGTGGGCTCGGACCCGGGACAGGGGATTCGCAGGACAATGAGCAGTTCTTC. The chain carries TRBV10-3 and TRBJ2-1; the match to TRBD1 covers 10 bases. Germline assignment: CDR1 ENHRY and CDR2 SYGVKD. The CDR3 sequence is 20 residues long. V lost 4 bases and J lost 5; bases outside the gene matches: 20.

On this clonotype itself: A clone one base away is much larger, so this may be a read error. V gene TRBV27 combines with J gene TRBJ1-4, with a tentative D call TRBD1 (6 bases). Germline values: CDR1 MNHEY, CDR2 SMNVEV (reference sequence). V lost 2 bases, J lost 7 bases, and 14 bases lay in between. CDR3 length equals 15 residues. The DNA for the CDR3 is TGTGCCAGCAGTTTAGCCGGGTTCAGGGGTGAAAAACTGTTTTTT. It encodes CASSLAGFRGEKLFF. Full variable domain (remainder filled in from reference TRBV27 and TRBJ1-4): EAQVTQNPRYLITVTGKKLTVTCSQNMNHEYMSWYRQDPGLGLRQIYYSMNVEVTDKGDVPEGYKVSRKEKRNFPLILESPSPNQTSLYFCASSLAGFRGEKLFFGSGTQLSVL.

At least ten counts were recorded for this clonotype. DNA for the CDR3: TGCAGTGTTGTCGGGACCTACGAGCAGTACTTC. Translating it yields CSVVGTYEQYF. This chain connects TRBV20-1 to TRBJ2-7, with a possible D match to TRBD2 (5 bases). The CDR3 consists of 11 residues. CDR1 is DFQATT and CDR2 is SNEGSKA in the germline V gene (reference sequence). V was shortened by 7 bases and J by 2 bases, with 9 bases between the two germline ends.

V gene TRBV5-6 combines with J gene TRBJ1-4, with D possibly matching TRBD1 (5 bases). The length of the CDR3 is 15 residues. CDR1 and CDR2 (germline): SGHDT, YYEEEE. V lost 3 bases to trimming and J lost 6 bases, with 15 bases between them. CDR3 DNA sequence: TGTGCCAGCAGCTCGACGGACAAGCTCGATGAAAAACTGTTTTTT. Translating gives CASSSTDKLDEKLFF.

This clonotype was counted many times. The chain joins TRBV29-1 to TRBJ2-3, with 8 bases aligning to TRBD2. CDR1 and CDR2 from the germline V gene are SQVTM and ANQGSEA. This CDR3 region has 16 residues. V gave up 0 bases and J gave up 2 bases; unmatched junction bases: 7. The CDR3 loop reads CSVEDLRLAITDTQYF. In DNA form, the CDR3 reads TGCAGCGTTGAAGACCTACGACTAGCGATCACAGATACGCAGTATTTT.

Ten or more counts support this clonotype. This rearrangement joins TRBV3-1 to TRBJ1-2; D remains ambiguous. The CDR3 has 14 residues. Trimming removed 1 base at V and 1 base at J, with 7 bases between. The germline V gene encodes CDR1 LGHDT and CDR2 YNNKEL (reference sequence). The CDR3 loop is CASSQGGHNYGYTF. The CDR3 region has the DNA TGTGCCAGCAGCCAAGGCGGGCATAACTATGGCTACACCTTC.

This clonotype was found a few times. V and J are TRBV5-1 and TRBJ1-3, with D possibly TRBD1 on 6 matching bases. Germline V gives CDR1 SGHRS, CDR2 YFSETQ. This CDR3 has 14 residues. Trimming cost V 2 bases and J 4 bases, with 10 bases left between them. CDR3 DNA sequence: TGCGCCAGCAGCTTTGACAGGCTGGGAAACACCATATATTTT. Protein sequence: CASSFDRLGNTIYF. Variable domain in full (rest from reference TRBV5-1 and TRBJ1-3): KAGVTQTPRYLIKTRGQQVTLSCSPISGHRSVSWYQQTPGQGLQFLFEYFSETQRNKGNFPGRFSGRQFSNSRSEMNVSTLELGDSALYLCASSFDRLGNTIYFGEGSWLTVV.

This clonotype was observed a handful of times. This chain uses TRBV10-1 with TRBJ2-1; 8 nucleotides match TRBD2. The germline V gene has CDR1 WNHNN and CDR2 SYGVQD (reference sequence). The CDR3 is made up of 16 amino acids. Unmatched junction bases numbered 10, after V lost 3 bases and J lost 6 bases. CDR3 protein: CASSDPGTSGFNEQFF. The DNA of the CDR3 is TGCGCCAGCAGTGACCCCGGGACTAGTGGGTTCAATGAGCAGTTCTTC.

Ten or more counts support this clonotype. This chain joins TRBV28 and TRBJ2-7; D unclear. The length of the CDR3 is 16 residues. The ends were cut back, 3 bases at V and 2 bases at J, with 17 bases in the middle. The germline gives CDR1 MDHEN, CDR2 SYDVKM. In DNA form, the CDR3 reads TGTGCCAGCAGTTTTTTTGTTCCAGTACTCCCCTACGAGCAGTACTTC. This translates into CASSFFVPVLPYEQYF.

Comment on this clonotype: A much larger clone lies a single base off, so this may be a read error. The chain recombines TRBV6-2 or TRBV6-3 with TRBJ2-3; D is uncertain. The germline gives CDR1 MNHEY, CDR2 SVGEGT. This CDR3 has 14 residues. CDR3 protein: CANSYLDYMDTQYF. The CDR3 nucleotides read TGTGCCAACAGTTACCTGGATTACATGGATACGCAGTATTTT.